This section outlines one TCR beta chain sequence together with its context. No cognate antigen has been identified for it. Nothing much larger sits one base from this clone, and base qualities are not available. This specimen comes from a study of graft-versus-host responses after intestinal transplantation (dated by TCRdb to the early 2020s). For the wider study: The transplants that recipients received were multivisceral, liver-intestinal, or isolated intestinal. All recipients received anti-thymocyte globulin induction followed by maintenance tacrolimus and steroids for roughly three years. Graft-versus-host and host-versus-graft alloreactive T cell clones were tracked in the graft, circulation and bone marrow after intestinal transplantation using bulk TCR-beta CDR3 sequencing. Alloreactive clones were identified by sequencing pre-transplant mixed lymphocyte reaction products and comparing these products with unstimulated pre-transplant donor and recipient T cells. The cohort enrolled 20 to 25 intestinal transplant recipients, one of whom was a retransplant, and a few patients without pretransplant specimens were excluded. A peak of at least 4% donor T cells among recipient peripheral blood mononuclear cells was the definition used for donor T cell macrochimerism. Samples from a few later patients were sequenced in-house on an Illumina MiSeq with MiXCR processing rather than by the commercial service. Beyond this particular receptor, the publication reports: Early after transplant, declines in HvG clones were associated with peak levels of circulating GvH clones. In patients with donor T cell macrochimerism, the allografts had high GvH to HvG T cell clonal ratios. GvH clones were found in recipient bone marrow, and some of the GvH clones appeared earlier in ileal mucosa or blood, which is consistent with an intestinal mucosal origin. Conclusions were limited by the relatively low number and heterogeneity of intestinal transplant patients.

In the first month after transplant, blood samples were collected up to 4 times, and after that at least monthly when available. Receptors were amplified or captured by the immunoSEQ multiplex PCR assay. Adaptive Biotechnologies carried out high-throughput TCR-beta CDR3 sequencing of genomic DNA for most patients. The paper's data handling went like this. TCR sequencing data were retrieved from Adaptive's ImmunoSEQ software for around 18 patients, whereas a few other patients were processed with MiXCR and VDJtools. CDR3 nucleotide sequences shared between donor and recipient were removed because the origin of such sequences could not be assigned. To be classed as alloreactive, a clone needed at least 2-fold expansion over unstimulated cells and a minimum CFSE-low frequency of 0.002% (template counts) or 0.001% (read counts). Mappable clones were those detected in sequenced pre-transplant spleen, lymph node, or MLR CFSE-low populations of the donor or recipient. Cumulative frequency of alloreactive clones was calculated as a percentage of all sequences weighted by copy number. Entries here come from immuneACCESS through TCRdb and include only in-frame sequences with V and J called. Some clones fail to appear in such tables; in the studies checked, an unresolved V gene covers under half of the shortfall, and the cause of the remainder is unknown. The V and J calls and clone size come from that table; D and trimming were worked out from the DNA. Across this sample there are roughly 99,000 clones, with 86% seen only once. About 1.5% of the sample belongs to the ten largest clones.

The junction shows trimming of 6 bases on V and 3 bases on J, plus 16 bases between the germline ends. The CDR1 and CDR2 encoded by the germline V gene are MNHNS and SASEGT. The CDR3 spans 15 residues, from the cysteine through the phenylalanine. This entry keeps only the CDR3 DNA: 45 bases, framed from base 1. The sequence is built from TRBV6-1 and TRBJ2-3; D gene: possibly TRBD1, on 6 matching bases. The TCR comes from a human patient who received an intestinal transplant, so some T cells may come from the graft donor. This material consisted of PBMCs, taken 255 days after intestinal transplant. The CDR3 protein sequence reads: CASRYQGISTDTQYF. The nucleotide sequence is given as TGTGCCAGCAGATACCAGGGGATTAGTACAGATACGCAGTATTTT.